The rows below give T cell receptor beta chains drawn from one sample of a study of cytomegalovirus exposure and HLA in healthy donors. Generated by immunoSEQ multiplex PCR, the TCRdb table keeps only in-frame clones and is missing some. The sample carries 130,000 or so clones, almost 85% recorded once. The sample consisted of PBMCs. All receptors derive from a man aged 18 to 35 in good health and CMV-seropositive. Each CDR3 is given with its conserved first and last residue. A D gene is named only where the DNA matches it firmly. Size tells how often a clone was seen (once, few, many) or the class of an expanded clone, and some rows leave it out.

v_gene: TRBV6-5
j_gene: TRBJ1-2
abundance: .
d_gene: TRBD1
CDR3aa: CASRSDRTNYGYTF
CDR3nt: TGTGCCAGCAGATCGGACAGGACGAACTATGGCTACACCTTC

v_gene: TRBV5-4
j_gene: TRBJ1-1
abundance: .
d_gene: .
CDR3aa: CASSLDYHNTEAFF
CDR3nt: TGTGCCAGCAGCTTGGACTACCATAACACTGAAGCTTTCTTT

v_gene: TRBV4-1
j_gene: TRBJ2-2
abundance: .
d_gene: TRBD2
CDR3aa: CASTGLGLAGGPYAGELFF
CDR3nt: TGCGCCAGCACTGGTCTCGGACTAGCGGGAGGACCCTACGCCGGGGAGCTGTTTTTT

v_gene: TRBV7-9
j_gene: TRBJ1-2
abundance: .
d_gene: TRBD1
CDR3aa: CASSRGTGANYGYTF
CDR3nt: TGTGCCAGCAGCCGAGGGACAGGAGCTAACTATGGCTACACCTTC

v_gene: TRBV19
j_gene: TRBJ2-1
abundance: once
d_gene: .
CDR3aa: CASTSYNEQFF
CDR3nt: TGTGCCAGTACGTCCTACAATGAGCAGTTCTTC

v_gene: TRBV14
j_gene: TRBJ2-5
abundance: once
d_gene: TRBD1
CDR3aa: CASSHRGRSRETQYF
CDR3nt: TGTGCCAGCAGCCACAGGGGGCGCAGTCGAGAGACCCAGTACTTC

v_gene: TRBV6-1
j_gene: TRBJ2-7
abundance: .
d_gene: TRBD1
CDR3aa: CASSVNRGRDEQYF
CDR3nt: TGTGCCAGCAGTGTGAACAGGGGGCGGGACGAGCAGTACTTC

v_gene: TRBV19
j_gene: TRBJ1-1
abundance: .
d_gene: .
CDR3aa: CASSIGGENTEAFF
CDR3nt: TGTGCCAGTAGTATAGGGGGAGAAAACACTGAAGCTTTCTTT

v_gene: TRBV5-1
j_gene: TRBJ2-7
abundance: .
d_gene: .
CDR3aa: CASSLGGGSYEQYF
CDR3nt: TGCGCCAGCAGCTTGGGTGGAGGATCCTACGAGCAGTACTTC

v_gene: TRBV2
j_gene: TRBJ1-1
abundance: .
d_gene: .
CDR3aa: CASSERVQGSNTEAFF
CDR3nt: TGTGCCAGCAGTGAAAGGGTTCAGGGGTCGAACACTGAAGCTTTCTTT

v_gene: TRBV6-6
j_gene: TRBJ1-5
abundance: .
d_gene: .
CDR3aa: CASSPQGNQPQHF
CDR3nt: TGTGCCAGCAGCCCCCAGGGTAATCAGCCCCAGCATTTT

v_gene: TRBV19
j_gene: TRBJ2-6
abundance: .
d_gene: .
CDR3aa: CASSPEGHFTSGANVLTF
CDR3nt: TGTGCCAGTAGTCCTGAGGGACACTTTACCTCTGGGGCCAACGTCCTGACTTTC

v_gene: TRBV5-1
j_gene: TRBJ2-7
abundance: .
d_gene: TRBD1
CDR3aa: CASSLGQGLSLYEQYF
CDR3nt: TGCGCCAGCAGCTTAGGACAGGGGCTAAGCCTATACGAGCAGTACTTC

v_gene: TRBV28
j_gene: TRBJ2-5
abundance: .
d_gene: TRBD1
CDR3aa: CASRTGGLETQYF
CDR3nt: TGTGCCAGCAGGACAGGGGGCCTGGAGACCCAGTACTTC

v_gene: TRBV28
j_gene: TRBJ1-2
abundance: .
d_gene: .
CDR3aa: CASLTEANYGYTF
CDR3nt: TGTGCCAGTTTAACAGAAGCTAACTATGGCTACACCTTC

v_gene: TRBV7-3
j_gene: TRBJ2-5
abundance: .
d_gene: TRBD1
CDR3aa: CASSGDRETQYF
CDR3nt: TGTGCCAGCAGCGGGGACAGAGAGACCCAGTACTTC

v_gene: TRBV29-1
j_gene: TRBJ2-3
abundance: .
d_gene: .
CDR3aa: CSVEASGTDTQYF
CDR3nt: TGCAGCGTTGAGGCTAGCGGCACAGATACGCAGTATTTT

v_gene: TRBV28
j_gene: TRBJ2-7
abundance: .
d_gene: TRBD1
CDR3aa: CASRDRAGEQYF
CDR3nt: TGTGCCAGCAGGGACAGGGCGGGGGAGCAGTACTTC

v_gene: TRBV28
j_gene: TRBJ1-1
abundance: .
d_gene: TRBD1
CDR3aa: CASSFVRQGAPSPF
CDR3nt: TGTGCCAGCAGCTTCGTAAGACAGGGGGCCCCCAGCCCCTTT

v_gene: TRBV7-9
j_gene: TRBJ1-4
abundance: .
d_gene: .
CDR3aa: CASSFGGGRGEKLFF
CDR3nt: TGTGCCAGCAGCTTCGGGGGGGGAAGAGGTGAAAAACTGTTTTTT

v_gene: TRBV5-1
j_gene: TRBJ2-7
abundance: .
d_gene: .
CDR3aa: CASSLGTDRSGLGEQYF
CDR3nt: TGCGCCAGCAGCTTGGGGACGGACAGAAGCGGCCTGGGCGAGCAGTACTTC

v_gene: TRBV15
j_gene: TRBJ2-5
abundance: .
d_gene: .
CDR3aa: CATSSWDSETQYF
CDR3nt: TGTGCCACCAGCAGCTGGGACTCGGAGACCCAGTACTTC

v_gene: TRBV7-6
j_gene: TRBJ1-1
abundance: .
d_gene: .
CDR3aa: CASSLSIGGDTEAFF
CDR3nt: TGTGCCAGCAGCTTATCGATTGGGGGGGACACTGAAGCTTTCTTT

v_gene: TRBV28
j_gene: TRBJ2-7
abundance: .
d_gene: TRBD2
CDR3aa: CASSLVSTSGAYEQYF
CDR3nt: TGTGCCAGCAGTTTAGTTTCCACTAGCGGGGCCTACGAGCAGTACTTC

v_gene: TRBV5-1
j_gene: TRBJ2-2
abundance: once
d_gene: .
CDR3aa: CASREIRGTGELFF
CDR3nt: TGCGCCAGCAGGGAAATACGGGGCACCGGGGAGCTGTTTTTT

v_gene: TRBV27
j_gene: TRBJ1-5
abundance: .
d_gene: .
CDR3aa: CASSSKTGFNQPQHF
CDR3nt: TGTGCCAGCAGTTCGAAGACAGGCTTCAATCAGCCCCAGCATTTT

v_gene: TRBV11-3
j_gene: TRBJ2-7
abundance: .
d_gene: .
CDR3aa: CASSRKRLLSSYEQYF
CDR3nt: TGTGCCAGCAGCCGCAAGCGGCTCCTGAGCTCCTACGAGCAGTACTTC

v_gene: TRBV6-5
j_gene: TRBJ1-4
abundance: .
d_gene: .
CDR3aa: CASLGGGSKLFF
CDR3nt: TGTGCCAGCCTGGGTGGGGGCTCAAAACTGTTTTTT

v_gene: TRBV5-5
j_gene: TRBJ1-1
abundance: .
d_gene: TRBD1
CDR3aa: CASSADRVYTEAFF
CDR3nt: TGTGCCAGCAGCGCGGACAGGGTTTACACTGAAGCTTTCTTT

v_gene: TRBV28
j_gene: TRBJ1-5
abundance: once
d_gene: TRBD1
CDR3aa: CASTRRRGNYQPQHF
CDR3nt: TGTGCCAGCACTCGTCGCAGGGGGAATTATCAGCCCCAGCATTTT

v_gene: TRBV19
j_gene: TRBJ1-1
abundance: .
d_gene: .
CDR3aa: CASSDRYTEAFF
CDR3nt: TGTGCCAGTTCCGACAGATACACTGAAGCTTTCTTT

v_gene: TRBV27
j_gene: TRBJ2-2
abundance: once
d_gene: TRBD1
CDR3aa: CASSPGQGITGELFF
CDR3nt: TGTGCCAGCAGTCCGGGACAGGGAATCACCGGGGAGCTGTTTTTT

v_gene: TRBV27
j_gene: TRBJ1-5
abundance: .
d_gene: TRBD1
CDR3aa: CASSFRQGNVGNQPQHF
CDR3nt: TGTGCCAGCAGTTTCAGACAGGGGAATGTAGGCAATCAGCCCCAGCATTTT

v_gene: TRBV6-1
j_gene: TRBJ1-2
abundance: .
d_gene: .
CDR3aa: CASSESQGGVKGYTF
CDR3nt: TGTGCCAGCAGTGAAAGCCAGGGAGGAGTAAAGGGCTACACCTTC

v_gene: TRBV6-1
j_gene: TRBJ2-7
abundance: few
d_gene: .
CDR3aa: CASSESRDEQYF
CDR3nt: TGTGCCAGCAGTGAATCGCGGGACGAGCAGTACTTC

v_gene: TRBV7-9
j_gene: TRBJ2-7
abundance: few
d_gene: TRBD1
CDR3aa: CASSWGTGIDEQYF
CDR3nt: TGTGCCAGCAGCTGGGGGACAGGGATCGACGAGCAGTACTTC

v_gene: TRBV27
j_gene: TRBJ2-7
abundance: .
d_gene: .
CDR3aa: CASSQQGSYEQYF
CDR3nt: TGTGCCAGCAGTCAACAGGGATCCTACGAGCAGTACTTC

v_gene: TRBV7-9
j_gene: TRBJ1-1
abundance: .
d_gene: .
CDR3aa: CASSSPTGFIPMNTEAFF
CDR3nt: TGTGCCAGCAGCTCCCCGACAGGATTCATCCCCATGAACACTGAAGCTTTCTTT

v_gene: TRBV6-1
j_gene: TRBJ1-4
abundance: .
d_gene: .
CDR3aa: CASSDPSQGLNEKLFF
CDR3nt: TGTGCCAGCAGTGATCCATCGCAGGGGTTGAATGAAAAACTGTTTTTT

v_gene: TRBV28
j_gene: TRBJ2-3
abundance: .
d_gene: TRBD2
CDR3aa: CATLAGEFADTQYF
CDR3nt: TGTGCCACCTTAGCGGGAGAGTTTGCAGATACGCAGTATTTT

v_gene: TRBV4-1
j_gene: TRBJ1-4
abundance: .
d_gene: TRBD1
CDR3aa: CASSQTDRGHEKLFF
CDR3nt: TGCGCCAGCAGCCAAACCGACAGGGGGCACGAAAAACTGTTTTTT

v_gene: TRBV19
j_gene: TRBJ1-1
abundance: .
d_gene: .
CDR3aa: CASSPAVKAAVEAFF
CDR3nt: TGTGCCAGTAGTCCCGCGGTAAAGGCCGCCGTTGAAGCTTTCTTT

v_gene: TRBV2
j_gene: TRBJ2-7
abundance: .
d_gene: .
CDR3aa: CASSDPTGFYEQYF
CDR3nt: TGTGCCAGCAGTGACCCGACAGGTTTCTACGAGCAGTACTTC

v_gene: TRBV5-1
j_gene: TRBJ2-5
abundance: once
d_gene: TRBD2
CDR3aa: CASSLAPSGVQETQYF
CDR3nt: TGCGCCAGCAGCTTGGCCCCTAGCGGAGTACAAGAGACCCAGTACTTC

v_gene: TRBV28
j_gene: TRBJ2-7
abundance: .
d_gene: .
CDR3aa: CASSPYPGNEQYF
CDR3nt: TGTGCCAGCAGTCCCTATCCGGGGAACGAGCAGTACTTC

v_gene: TRBV2
j_gene: TRBJ1-2
abundance: .
d_gene: TRBD1
CDR3aa: CASRTGGFRGYTF
CDR3nt: TGTGCCAGCAGGACAGGGGGCTTTAGGGGCTACACCTTC

v_gene: TRBV7-2
j_gene: TRBJ2-7
abundance: .
d_gene: TRBD1
CDR3aa: CASSVSTGYYEQYF
CDR3nt: TGTGCCAGCAGCGTTTCGACAGGGTACTACGAGCAGTACTTC

v_gene: TRBV27
j_gene: TRBJ2-7
abundance: .
d_gene: TRBD1
CDR3aa: CASSKGTGILHEQYF
CDR3nt: TGTGCCAGCAGTAAAGGGACAGGGATTTTGCACGAGCAGTACTTC

v_gene: TRBV7-8
j_gene: TRBJ2-2
abundance: once
d_gene: TRBD1
CDR3aa: CASSSRQGPNTGELFF
CDR3nt: TGTGCCAGCAGCTCCAGACAGGGACCGAACACCGGGGAGCTGTTTTTT

v_gene: TRBV5-1
j_gene: TRBJ2-1
abundance: .
d_gene: .
CDR3aa: CASSLVSGSYNEQFF
CDR3nt: TGCGCCAGCAGCTTGGTTAGCGGCTCCTACAATGAGCAGTTCTTC

v_gene: TRBV5-1
j_gene: TRBJ2-1
abundance: .
d_gene: TRBD1
CDR3aa: CASSLTGQNLNEQFF
CDR3nt: TGCGCCAGCAGCCTAACGGGACAGAACTTAAATGAGCAGTTCTTC

v_gene: TRBV2
j_gene: TRBJ2-1
abundance: .
d_gene: .
CDR3aa: CAGSSGSGLNEQFF
CDR3nt: TGTGCCGGGTCCTCCGGGAGTGGCCTCAATGAGCAGTTCTTC

v_gene: TRBV5-1
j_gene: TRBJ1-1
abundance: .
d_gene: .
CDR3aa: CASSGGGARNTEAFF
CDR3nt: TGCGCCAGCAGCGGAGGGGGGGCGCGGAACACTGAAGCTTTCTTT

v_gene: TRBV18
j_gene: TRBJ1-1
abundance: few
d_gene: .
CDR3aa: CASSPPLNRDTEAFF
CDR3nt: TGTGCCAGCTCACCACCTCTAAACAGGGACACTGAAGCTTTCTTT

v_gene: TRBV5-6
j_gene: TRBJ1-1
abundance: .
d_gene: .
CDR3aa: CASSLVPGGEAFF
CDR3nt: TGTGCCAGCAGCTTGGTGCCGGGGGGGGAAGCTTTCTTT